This T cell receptor (beta chain) was recovered during a study of cytomegalovirus exposure and HLA in healthy donors. Study context: Genotyping of some 400 donors showed that around 81% belonged to the Caucasian-associated ancestry cluster.

General study findings and limits: Cytomegalovirus association was listed for about 160 TCR beta chains. Presence/absence comparisons presumed near-even sequencing depth among donors. Previously analyzed data showed that most TCR beta V segments were productive at a frequency of about 87% or about 30%.

The study ran its PCR with 60 Vbeta and 13 Jbeta primers. Sequencing used immunoSEQ multiplex PCR; TCRdb keeps in-frame clones, though not all of them. This sample yields under 150,000 clones, of which about 85% are seen a single time; under 2% belongs to the top ten. From germline, CDR1 is LNHDA and CDR2 SQIVND (reference sequence). The ends were cut back, 5 bases at V and 7 bases at J, with 27 bases in the middle. This CDR3 region has 18 residues. Turning to this clone: Its antigen is not known.

The sequenced sample consisted of PBMCs. The TCR originated in a boy aged 5 to 17 in good health and CMV-seronegative. The rearrangement joins TRBV19 to TRBJ1-5; perhaps TRBD1 as D (6 bases). CDR3 protein: CASSPQGAASPTRQPQHF. CDR3 DNA: TGTGCCAGTAGTCCACAGGGCGCCGCCTCGCCGACAAGACAGCCCCAGCATTTT.